This passage covers 18 T cell receptor beta chains from one sample sequenced in a study of CXCR3-negative and CXCR3-positive naive CD8 T cells (dated by TCRdb to about 2019). TCRdb shows the sequencer as NextSeq 550. The Human TCR Profiling Kit (MiLaboratory) was used to make UMI-labeled 5' RACE TRB cDNA libraries. Following TCRdb reprocessing, every CDR3 protein sequence forms one entry, and DNA is not provided. This sample's listing comprises 45,000 to 60,000 distinct CDR3 sequences. Around 0.4% of the sample rests with the top ten. The sample taken for sequencing was naive CXCR3- CD8+ T cells from blood. The intended sense of this specimen's cell subset or site label: CD45RO-CCR7+CD27+CD95- naive CD8+ T cells lacking CXCR3 (TNR3-). These receptors all stem from a human donor in good health. Some clones in this sample may be carry-over from other donors' samples.

The V call is TRBV4-3, the J call TRBJ1-5; TCRdb designates TRBD1, a call that cannot be tested without DNA. CDR3 size: 15 residues. Germline values: CDR1 LGHNA, CDR2 YSLEER. This CDR3 reads CASSQDAGGNQPQHF.

The genes are TRBV28 and TRBJ2-2; lacking DNA, the TRBD1 call made by TCRdb goes unchecked. Looked up from germline, CDR1 is MDHEN and CDR2 is SYDVKM. This CDR3 region has 16 residues. CDR3 in amino acids: CASSPPGQGPTGELFF.

The chain uses TRBV12-3 or TRBV12-4 and TRBJ2-3. The CDR3 runs 11 residues. CDR3 amino acids: CASGSTDTQYF.

The chain has TRBV9 and TRBJ2-7; the TCRdb call, TRBD1, lacks DNA for checking. The length of the CDR3 is 14 residues. Looked up from germline, CDR1 is SGDLS and CDR2 is YYNGEE. CDR3: CASSPDRGYYEQYF.

This chain's CDR3 is CASTEPHWASTGELFF. The J gene is TRBJ2-2, the V gene TRBV2; as DNA is missing, the TRBD1 call by TCRdb cannot be tested. Germline CDR1 is SNHLY and CDR2 is FYNNEI. The CDR3 runs 16 residues.

The rearrangement uses TRBV6-6 and TRBJ2-2; TCRdb selects TRBD1, and the lack of DNA leaves this call unchecked. The CDR3 contains 12 residues. CDR1 and CDR2 from the germline V gene are MNHNY and SVGAGI (reference sequence). This chain's CDR3 is CASEGGTGELFF.

The J gene is TRBJ1-6, the V gene TRBV3-1; TCRdb proposes TRBD1, but this gene call is untestable without DNA. The length of the CDR3 is 17 residues. Germline CDR1 and CDR2: LGHDT and YNNKEL (reference sequence). The CDR3 protein is CASSQEKWTGKGSPLHF.

V and J are TRBV7-8 and TRBJ2-7; the D gene TCRdb calls, TRBD2, cannot be checked with no DNA. The CDR3 runs 16 residues. CDR1 is SGHVS, CDR2 FQNEAQ, per germline. The CDR3 here is CASSSIPSGGLYEQYF.

The chain uses TRBV18 and TRBJ2-1; the D call from TCRdb, TRBD1, cannot be confirmed without DNA. The CDR3 is 14 amino acids. Germline values: CDR1 KGHSH, CDR2 LQKENI. CDR3 residues: CASSPPDSYNEQFF.

J is TRBJ1-2 and V is TRBV4-3; TCRdb indicates TRBD1, and absent DNA this call remains unverified. The length of the CDR3 is 15 residues. Germline CDR1 and CDR2: LGHNA and YSLEER. CDR3: CASSQELDRIYGYTF.

The V and J genes are TRBV12-3 or TRBV12-4 and TRBJ2-1; lacking DNA, the TRBD1 call made by TCRdb goes unchecked. This CDR3 comprises 19 residues. This CDR3 reads CASSLREGTPTSSYNEQFF.

The V and J genes are TRBV7-6 and TRBJ2-7; TCRdb names TRBD2, which stays unverified in the absence of DNA. The length of the CDR3 is 13 residues. CDR1 and CDR2 (germline): SGHVS, FNYEAQ. The CDR3 sequence is CASSGLSSYEQYF.

This sequence joins TRBV11-3 and TRBJ2-5; the TCRdb call, TRBD1, lacks DNA for checking. Germline loops: CDR1 SGHNT, CDR2 YENEEA. CDR3 length: 15 amino acids. CDR3 loop: CASSLVAGVGETQYF.

The chain combines TRBV7-3 with TRBJ2-6. There are 15 residues in the CDR3. Germline V gene sequence: CDR1 SGHTA, CDR2 FQGTGA. CDR3 sequence reads: CASSLLDSGANVLTF.

The J gene is TRBJ2-7, the V gene TRBV12-3 or TRBV12-4; with no DNA, the TCRdb D assignment of TRBD2 cannot be verified. This CDR3 spans 15 amino acids. The chain's CDR3 is CASSPPGGGRGEQYF.

The rearrangement links TRBV7-9 to TRBJ1-2; absent DNA, TCRdb's TRBD1 call cannot be checked. This CDR3 spans 17 amino acids. Germline lookup yields CDR1 SEHNR and CDR2 FQNEAQ (reference sequence). The chain's CDR3 is CASSTPSPGQVNYGYTF.

The chain combines TRBV6-2 or TRBV6-3 with TRBJ2-7; the TRBD1 assignment by TCRdb is unverifiable without DNA. The CDR3 is 13 amino acids. CDR1 is MNHEY and CDR2 is SVGEGT in the germline V gene. CDR3 sequence reads: CASEGQGFNEQYF.

V and J are TRBV29-1 and TRBJ2-1; the TCRdb D gene call, TRBD2, has no DNA to confirm it. The CDR3 is made up of 16 amino acids. Germline loops: CDR1 SQVTM, CDR2 ANQGSEA. This chain's CDR3 is CSVPAKGSGRWYEQFF.